Presented here are 15 T cell receptor beta chains from one specimen sequenced in a study of T cell responses to AZD1222 COVID-19 vaccine. TCRdb's copy holds only in-frame clones and misses some; the assay was immunoSEQ multiplex PCR. The table has under 100,000 clones, around nine tenths seen once; the top ten hold approximately 2.8%. The sample here was peripheral blood, taken on day 0 of AZD1222 vaccination. These receptors were taken from an adult in good health.

The chain combines TRBV9 with TRBJ2-2, with 9 bases aligning to TRBD2. Per germline, CDR1 SGDLS and CDR2 YYNGEE. This CDR3 is built from 14 residues. The V segment lost 4 bases and the J segment 6 bases; nucleotides outside the gene matches: 4. Written as DNA, the CDR3 is TGTGCCAGCAGCCCTCGCGGGGGGGCCGGGGAGCTGTTTTTT. Amino acids: CASSPRGGAGELFF.

V and J are TRBV30 and TRBJ1-1; D may be TRBD1 (5 bases). V was trimmed by 1 base and J by 1 base, leaving 13 bases between them. The CDR3 extends over 15 amino acids. CDR1 and CDR2 (germline): GTSNPN, SVGIG (reference sequence). This CDR3 reads CAWSAGPGRNTEAFF. The CDR3 DNA reads as TGTGCCTGGAGTGCGGGGCCAGGGAGGAACACTGAAGCTTTCTTT.

V and J are TRBV28 and TRBJ2-7; 8 nucleotides line up with TRBD1. This CDR3 has 14 residues. With V trimmed by 6 bases and J by 6 bases, 10 bases remained unmatched. Germline loops: CDR1 MDHEN, CDR2 SYDVKM. CDR3 coding DNA: TGTGCCAGCAGGGCGAGGACAGGGAAGATCGAGCAGTACTTC. This translates into CASRARTGKIEQYF.

V is TRBV19 and J is TRBJ2-1; 8 nucleotides align to TRBD2. CDR3 size: 15 residues. Looked up from germline, CDR1 is LNHDA and CDR2 is SQIVND (reference sequence). J gave up 4 bases and V 6 bases, and 8 bases lay outside the gene matches. CDR3 sequence: CASRPLAGGYNEQFF. The CDR3 DNA is TGTGCCAGTAGGCCGCTGGCGGGGGGATACAATGAGCAGTTCTTC. The whole variable domain, remainder taken from reference TRBV19 and TRBJ2-1, is DGGITQSPKYLFRKEGQNVTLSCEQNLNHDAMYWYRQDPGQGLRLIYYSQIVNDFQKGDIAEGYSVSREKKESFPLTVTSAQKNPTAFYLCASRPLAGGYNEQFFGPGTRLTVL.

The rearrangement links TRBV11-2 to TRBJ1-3; D gene unclear. The V gene's germline CDR1 is SGHAT and CDR2 FQNNGV. The V and J ends lost 5 bases and 15 bases respectively, with 26 bases between them. CDR3 length equals 15 residues. The CDR3: CASSLDTGRQSVRYF. In DNA form, the CDR3 reads TGTGCCAGCAGCCTCGACACCGGGCGGCAGTCGGTACGATATTTT.

The genes are TRBV6-2 or TRBV6-3 and TRBJ2-7; TRBD1 matches at 9 bases. CDR1 and CDR2 from the germline V gene are MNHEY and SVGEGT. This CDR3 region has 16 residues. The trim removed 5 bases at V and 6 bases at J, leaving 14 bases unmatched. The CDR3 sequence: CASSRGVGTGIFEQYF. CDR3 DNA: TGTGCCAGCAGTCGAGGGGTCGGGACAGGGATATTCGAGCAGTACTTC.

V gene TRBV19 combines with J gene TRBJ1-2; 9 nucleotides agree with TRBD1. The CDR3 covers 14 residues. CDR1 LNHDA and CDR2 SQIVND come from the germline V gene (reference sequence). Trimming cost V 5 bases and J 4 bases; bases outside gene matches: 5. CDR3 sequence (DNA): TGTGCCAGTAGTGTAACAGGGGGCAGCTATGGCTACACCTTC. Protein sequence: CASSVTGGSYGYTF.

The chain carries TRBV5-1 and TRBJ2-5, with D possibly being TRBD1 (5 bases). With 0 bases removed from V and 1 base from J, the gap between germline ends came to 10 bases. The CDR3 loop spans 15 amino acids. Germline lookup yields CDR1 SGHRS and CDR2 YFSETQ. CDR3 in amino acids: CASSLGQGVQETQYF. CDR3 in DNA: TGCGCCAGCAGCTTGGGACAAGGGGTCCAAGAGACCCAGTACTTC.

The genes are TRBV5-1 and TRBJ2-7; 8 nucleotides line up with TRBD1. This CDR3 has 15 residues. Germline CDR1 is SGHRS and CDR2 is YFSETQ. J lost 5 bases, V lost 3 bases, and 10 bases had no gene match. CDR3 residues: CASSSGQAFTHEQYF. The CDR3 DNA reads TGCGCCAGCAGCTCGGGACAGGCGTTCACCCACGAGCAGTACTTC.

The CDR3 nucleotides read TGTGCCAGTAGTGGGGACAGGGGGCGAGGGGAGCTGTTTTTT. Its protein product is CASSGDRGRGELFF. This chain uses TRBV19 with TRBJ2-2; 12 bases match TRBD1. Germline V gives CDR1 LNHDA, CDR2 SQIVND (reference sequence). The CDR3 is made up of 14 amino acids. V lost 5 bases to trimming and J lost 8 bases; unmatched junction nucleotides: 3. The variable domain in full, with the rest retrieved from reference TRBV19 and TRBJ2-2, is DGGITQSPKYLFRKEGQNVTLSCEQNLNHDAMYWYRQDPGQGLRLIYYSQIVNDFQKGDIAEGYSVSREKKESFPLTVTSAQKNPTAFYLCASSGDRGRGELFFGEGSRLTVL.

The rearrangement uses TRBV2 and TRBJ1-3, with D hard to call. The CDR3 runs 14 residues. Trimming took 9 bases from V and 0 from J, leaving 12 bases between them. The germline gives CDR1 SNHLY, CDR2 FYNNEI. The CDR3 sequence is CASIAVFSGNTIYF. CDR3 bases: TGTGCCAGTATCGCCGTATTCTCTGGAAACACCATATATTTT.

The rearrangement uses TRBV4-2 and TRBJ2-3; 11 nucleotides align to TRBD2. CDR3 length: 17 residues. The ends lost 3 bases at V and 4 bases at J; junction bases unmatched: 9. Germline loops: CDR1 LGHNA, CDR2 YNFKEQ. The CDR3 loop is CASSQEWTSGFSDTQYF. The CDR3 DNA reads TGTGCCAGCAGCCAGGAATGGACTAGCGGGTTCTCAGATACGCAGTATTTT.

This chain links TRBV3-1 (or the pseudogene TRBV3-2) with TRBJ1-4, with D uncertain. The germline V gene encodes CDR1 LGHDT and CDR2 YNNKEL (reference sequence). The V and J ends lost 3 bases and 8 bases respectively, with 13 bases between them. This CDR3 is 14 amino acids long. The CDR3 DNA reads TGTGCCAGCAGCCAGAGGCACGGCATGGAAAAACTGTTTTTT. Translating gives CASSQRHGMEKLFF.

The V gene is TRBV7-2, the J gene TRBJ2-7, with a weak D call TRBD1 (5 bases). The V end was cut by 3 bases, the J end by 2 bases, with 11 bases between. Germline values: CDR1 SGHTA, CDR2 FQGNSA. The CDR3 length is 14 residues. The CDR3 bases are TGTGCCAGCAGCTTTACAGGAGCCACCTACGAGCAGTACTTC. Translated, it gives CASSFTGATYEQYF.

This chain joins TRBV11-3 and TRBJ1-4, with 8 positions matching TRBD1. Germline lookup yields CDR1 SGHNT and CDR2 YENEEA. This CDR3 spans 15 amino acids. J gave up 2 bases and V 5 bases, and 4 bases lay outside the gene matches. CDR3 coding DNA: TGTGCCAGCAGCCGCCGACAGGGGACTAATGAAAAACTGTTTTTT. Translating it yields CASSRRQGTNEKLFF. Full variable domain (missing parts from reference TRBV11-3 and TRBJ1-4): EAGVVQSPRYKIIEKKQPVAFWCNPISGHNTLYWYLQNLGQGPELLIRYENEEAVDDSQLPKDRFSAERLKGVDSTLKIQPAELGDSAVYLCASSRRQGTNEKLFFGSGTQLSVL.